The sequence of this T cell receptor beta chain was determined in a study of graft-versus-host responses after intestinal transplantation. Whole-study context: Transplant types were multivisceral, liver-intestinal, or isolated intestinal. Every transplant recipient was induced with anti-thymocyte globulin, then maintained on tacrolimus and steroids for two to three years. Findings and caveats of the study: Early post-transplant declines in HvG were associated with peak levels of circulating GvH clones. GvH clones turned up in recipient marrow; some had shown up first in ileum or blood.

The CDR3 runs 17 residues. Germline CDR1 reads LNHNV; CDR2 reads YYDKDF (reference sequence). V was clipped by 1 base and J by 2 bases; unmatched bases: 8. As concerns this clone: No antigen is known for it.

Profiled with immunoSEQ multiplex PCR; TCRdb holds only in-frame clones, not every one. The table lists 10,000 to 15,000 clones, about 88% of them singletons. V usage is TRBV15 and J usage is TRBJ1-5, with 7 positions matching TRBD1. This TCR was sampled from a human patient who received an intestinal transplant, so some T cells may come from the graft donor. The sequencing used PBMCs, collected about 300 days after intestinal transplant. CDR3 sequence (DNA): TGTGCCACCAGCAGAGGAGGACAGGTTCTCGGCAATCAGCCCCAGCATTTT. Its translation is CATSRGGQVLGNQPQHF. The full variable domain, rest sourced from reference TRBV15 and TRBJ1-5, is DAMVIQNPRYQVTQFGKPVTLSCSQTLNHNVMYWYQQKSSQAPKLLFHYYDKDFNNEADTPDNFQSRRPNTSFCFLDIRSPGLGDTAMYLCATSRGGQVLGNQPQHFGDGTRLSIL.